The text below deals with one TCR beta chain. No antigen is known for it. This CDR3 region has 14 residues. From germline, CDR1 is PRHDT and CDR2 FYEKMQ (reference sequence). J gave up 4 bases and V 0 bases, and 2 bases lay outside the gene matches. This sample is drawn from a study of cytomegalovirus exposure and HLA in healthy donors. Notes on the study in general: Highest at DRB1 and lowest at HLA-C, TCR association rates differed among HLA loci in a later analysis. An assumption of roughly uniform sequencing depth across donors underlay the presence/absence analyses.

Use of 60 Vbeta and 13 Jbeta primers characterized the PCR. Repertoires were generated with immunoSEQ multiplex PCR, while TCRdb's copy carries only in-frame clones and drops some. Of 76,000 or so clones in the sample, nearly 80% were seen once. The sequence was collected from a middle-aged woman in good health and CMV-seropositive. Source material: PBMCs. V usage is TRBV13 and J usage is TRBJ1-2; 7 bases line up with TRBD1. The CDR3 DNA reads TGTGCCAGCAGCTTAGGGCCAGGGGGCTATGGCTACACCTTC. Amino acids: CASSLGPGGYGYTF.